Following are 21 T cell receptor beta chains from one sample sequenced in a study of blood T cell repertoires in COVID-19. Measured with immunoSEQ multiplex PCR; TCRdb has only the in-frame clones, and not every one. The table has some 190,000 clones, more than 70% seen once; the top ten hold roughly 18%. The source material was peripheral blood. The receptors originated from a person aged 70 to 80 with COVID-19, enrolled during active disease.

This chain uses TRBV19 with TRBJ1-1; possible D gene TRBD1, 5 bases. V gave up 8 bases and J gave up 6 bases, with 16 bases separating them. This CDR3 is built from 13 residues. Germline V gives CDR1 LNHDA, CDR2 SQIVND (reference sequence). This CDR3 reads CASGVRPGAEAFF. The CDR3 coding sequence is TGTGCCAGTGGCGTTCGCCCGGGGGCTGAAGCTTTCTTT.

The chain has TRBV15 and TRBJ1-1, with TRBD1 matching 8 bases. Unmatched junction bases numbered 8, after V lost 3 bases and J lost 11 bases. Looked up from germline, CDR1 is LNHNV and CDR2 is YYDKDF (reference sequence). The CDR3 is 13 residues long. CDR3 in amino acids: CATSRTGQGPAFF. CDR3 DNA: TGTGCCACCAGCAGGACCGGACAGGGCCCCGCTTTCTTT.

The rearrangement uses TRBV3-1 (or the pseudogene TRBV3-2) and TRBJ2-3; unclear D gene. Per germline, CDR1 LGHDT and CDR2 YNNKEL (reference sequence). Deletions cut 3 bases from V and 4 bases from J, with 11 bases between. There are 14 residues in the CDR3. As DNA, the CDR3 is TGTGCCAGCAGCCACGCGGCATACGCAGATACGCAGTATTTT. Protein sequence: CASSHAAYADTQYF.

This clone has just one count. The V gene is TRBV5-1, the J gene TRBJ1-4; a possible D gene is TRBD1 (5 bases). Germline V gene sequence: CDR1 SGHRS, CDR2 YFSETQ. The CDR3 is 15 residues long. Trimming pared 0 bases from V and 4 bases from J, leaving 10 bases between. The CDR3 region is CASSLGAGNNEKLFF. DNA for the CDR3: TGCGCCAGCAGCTTGGGAGCAGGGAATAATGAAAAACTGTTTTTT.

The chain is built from TRBV7-8 and TRBJ2-1, with 7 bases that match TRBD1. The V gene's germline CDR1 is SGHVS and CDR2 FQNEAQ. The CDR3 sequence is 15 residues long. V lost 5 bases, J lost 2 bases, and 6 bases stayed unmatched. CDR3 residues: CASSPPQGAYNEQFF. The DNA for the CDR3 is TGTGCCAGCAGCCCACCGCAGGGGGCCTACAATGAGCAGTTCTTC.

This clone was observed a handful of times. This sequence joins TRBV28 and TRBJ2-3; D remains ambiguous. Germline values: CDR1 MDHEN, CDR2 SYDVKM. This CDR3 is built from 20 residues. V shed 2 bases and J shed 0 bases, with 24 bases lying between them. The CDR3 DNA is TGTGCCAGCAGTTTACCCGACCCGGGTTTTCTCGGTCCCAGCACAGATACGCAGTATTTT. As protein: CASSLPDPGFLGPSTDTQYF.

This clone showed up just once. The chain carries TRBV11-3 and TRBJ2-7, with a tentative D call TRBD2 (5 bases). The CDR3 loop spans 15 amino acids. The V and J ends lost 1 base and 0 bases respectively, with 10 bases between them. Germline V gives CDR1 SGHNT, CDR2 YENEEA. The CDR3 DNA follows: TGTGCCAGCAGCTTAGGGTACGGGGTCTCCTACGAGCAGTACTTC. Translating gives CASSLGYGVSYEQYF. The full variable domain, its missing parts supplied by reference TRBV11-3 and TRBJ2-7, is EAGVVQSPRYKIIEKKQPVAFWCNPISGHNTLYWYLQNLGQGPELLIRYENEEAVDDSQLPKDRFSAERLKGVDSTLKIQPAELGDSAVYLCASSLGYGVSYEQYFGPGTRLTVT.

The rearrangement links TRBV19 to TRBJ1-5; D is perhaps TRBD1 (5 bases). The CDR3 covers 15 residues. Germline V gene sequence: CDR1 LNHDA, CDR2 SQIVND (reference sequence). Trimming shortened V by 2 bases and J by 2 bases, and 10 bases separated the two germline ends. Here the CDR3 reads CASSIRGWGNQPQHF. The CDR3 bases are TGTGCCAGTAGTATAAGGGGTTGGGGCAATCAGCCCCAGCATTTT.

This clone was observed a handful of times. This chain uses TRBV19 with TRBJ1-2; TRBD1 might be the D (5 bases). Germline CDR1 is LNHDA and CDR2 is SQIVND (reference sequence). The CDR3 contains 15 residues. V lost 5 bases to trimming and J lost 0 bases, with 13 bases between them. CDR3 DNA: TGTGCCAGTAGTCCCGGGGGGAGGCCTAACTATGGCTACACCTTC. It codes for CASSPGGRPNYGYTF.

The rearrangement links TRBV3-1 (or the pseudogene TRBV3-2) to TRBJ1-6; D perhaps matches TRBD1 (6 bases). From germline, CDR1 is LGHDT and CDR2 YNNKEL (reference sequence). The CDR3 contains 11 residues. V was shortened by 4 bases and J by 19 bases, with 14 bases between the two germline ends. Here the CDR3 reads CASSRLDSFHF. DNA of the CDR3: TGTGCCAGCAGCCGTTTGGACAGTTTTCACTTT.

This chain links TRBV7-3 with TRBJ1-1; D gene ambiguous. The CDR3 spans 13 residues. CDR1 is SGHTA and CDR2 is FQGTGA in the germline V gene. Trimming pared 2 bases from V and 5 bases from J, leaving 9 bases between. The CDR3, as DNA: TGTGCCAGCAGCTTACTGGGCACTACTGAAGCTTTCTTT. Translation gives CASSLLGTTEAFF.

The rearrangement uses TRBV6-5 and TRBJ1-1, with D unclear. The germline V and J ends were trimmed by 7 bases and 11 bases, with 17 bases remaining between them. The CDR3 runs to 12 residues. Germline V lookup: CDR1 MNHEY, CDR2 SVGAGI. The CDR3 DNA is TGTGCCAGCATTCCTAGGTGGCGAGGGGCTTTCTTT. Its protein product is CASIPRWRGAFF.

The chain uses TRBV5-1 and TRBJ2-5; perhaps TRBD1 as D (6 bases). From germline, CDR1 is SGHRS and CDR2 YFSETQ. The length of the CDR3 is 13 residues. V was shortened by 3 bases and J by 3 bases, with 9 bases between the two germline ends. The CDR3 loop is CASSSRTEETQYF. The CDR3 DNA is TGCGCCAGCAGCTCGCGGACAGAAGAGACCCAGTACTTC.

This chain connects TRBV12-5 to TRBJ2-3, with D tentatively TRBD1 (6 bases). V shed 5 bases and J shed 0 bases, with 9 bases lying between them. CDR1 and CDR2 from the germline V gene are LGHNT and FRNRAP. This CDR3 has 14 residues. CDR3 sequence (DNA): TGTGCTAGTGGTAACGGACAGAGCACAGATACGCAGTATTTT. It translates to CASGNGQSTDTQYF.

The chain recombines TRBV6-2 or TRBV6-3 with TRBJ2-7, with 12 bases identical to TRBD2. Trimming removed 6 bases from V and 0 bases from J; junction bases left unmatched: 15. The CDR3 contains 19 residues. Per germline, CDR1 MNHEY and CDR2 SVGEGT. The CDR3 loop reads CASSLGGGLAGLSSYEQYF. Written as DNA, the CDR3 is TGTGCCAGCAGCCTAGGAGGGGGACTAGCGGGTTTGAGCTCCTACGAGCAGTACTTC.

This clone was found a few times. This rearrangement joins TRBV19 to TRBJ1-5, with D maybe TRBD1 (5 bases). This CDR3 region has 15 residues. The germline V and J ends were trimmed by 3 bases and 6 bases, with 15 bases remaining between them. CDR1 and CDR2 (germline): LNHDA, SQIVND (reference sequence). This chain's CDR3 is CASSIASGSSQPQHF. In DNA, the CDR3 is TGTGCCAGTAGTATCGCGTCAGGGTCGAGTCAGCCCCAGCATTTT.

J is TRBJ2-2 and V is TRBV28; a possible D gene is TRBD2 (6 bases). V was shortened by 3 bases and J by 6 bases, with 17 bases between the two germline ends. Germline CDR1 MDHEN, CDR2 SYDVKM. The CDR3 sequence is 16 residues long. CDR3 bases: TGTGCCAGCAGTTTTAACCTGTTGGGACTGTCCGGGGAGCTGTTTTTT. Protein product: CASSFNLLGLSGELFF.

This chain connects TRBV15 to TRBJ2-7, with a tentative D call TRBD2 (5 bases). Per germline, CDR1 LNHNV and CDR2 YYDKDF (reference sequence). The length of the CDR3 is 16 residues. The ends were cut back, 5 bases at V and 3 bases at J, with 20 bases in the middle. The CDR3 reads CATSPGGGAVSYEQYF. CDR3 nucleotides: TGTGCCACCAGCCCCGGAGGAGGAGCGGTTAGCTACGAGCAGTACTTC.

The chain couples TRBV30 to TRBJ1-1; D remains ambiguous. V dropped 1 base and J dropped 6 bases, with 6 bases sitting between them. CDR3 size: 11 residues. CDR1 GTSNPN and CDR2 SVGIG come from the germline V gene (reference sequence). The CDR3 DNA follows: TGTGCCTGGAGTGCTTTCCCTGAAGCTTTCTTT. It specifies CAWSAFPEAFF.

J is TRBJ1-1 and V is TRBV7-3; possibly TRBD1 for D (6 bases). This CDR3 has 15 residues. V gave up 2 bases and J gave up 1 base, with 11 bases separating them. Germline CDR1 is SGHTA and CDR2 is FQGTGA. The CDR3 is CASSLSGTPNTEAFF. CDR3 bases: TGTGCCAGCAGCTTATCCGGGACACCGAACACTGAAGCTTTCTTT.

The chain combines TRBV28 with TRBJ1-6; D may be TRBD1 (5 bases). V lost 5 bases, J lost 0 bases, and 14 bases lay in between. CDR3 length: 17 amino acids. CDR1 and CDR2 (germline): MDHEN, SYDVKM. The CDR3 nucleotides read TGTGCCAGCAGTGAGGGACTGGAGAGCTCCTATAATTCACCCCTCCACTTT. Its protein is CASSEGLESSYNSPLHF.